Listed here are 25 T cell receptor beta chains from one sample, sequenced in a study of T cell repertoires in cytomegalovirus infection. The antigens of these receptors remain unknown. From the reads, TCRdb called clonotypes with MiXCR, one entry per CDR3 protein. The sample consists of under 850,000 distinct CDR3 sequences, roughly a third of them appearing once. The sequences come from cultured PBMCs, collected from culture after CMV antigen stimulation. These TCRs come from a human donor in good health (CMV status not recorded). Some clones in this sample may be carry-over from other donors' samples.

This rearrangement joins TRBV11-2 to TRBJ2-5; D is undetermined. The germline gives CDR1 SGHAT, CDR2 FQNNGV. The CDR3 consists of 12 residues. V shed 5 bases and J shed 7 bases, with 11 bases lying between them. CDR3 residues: CASSPGSVTQYF. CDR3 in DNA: TGTGCCAGCAGCCCAGGATCGGTGACCCAGTACTTC.

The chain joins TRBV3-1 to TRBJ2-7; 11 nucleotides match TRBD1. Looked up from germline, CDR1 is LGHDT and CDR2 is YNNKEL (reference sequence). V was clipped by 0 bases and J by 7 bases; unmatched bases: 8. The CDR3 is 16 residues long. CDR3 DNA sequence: TGTGCCAGCAGCCAAGATGGGACAGGGGGATCAGGGGAGCAGTACTTC. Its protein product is CASSQDGTGGSGEQYF.

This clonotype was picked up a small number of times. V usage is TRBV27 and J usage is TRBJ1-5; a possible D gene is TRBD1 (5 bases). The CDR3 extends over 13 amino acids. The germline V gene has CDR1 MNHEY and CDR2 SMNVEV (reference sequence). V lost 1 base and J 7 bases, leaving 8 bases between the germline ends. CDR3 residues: CASSLWGEQPQHF. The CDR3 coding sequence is TGTGCCAGCAGTTTATGGGGGGAACAGCCCCAGCATTTT.

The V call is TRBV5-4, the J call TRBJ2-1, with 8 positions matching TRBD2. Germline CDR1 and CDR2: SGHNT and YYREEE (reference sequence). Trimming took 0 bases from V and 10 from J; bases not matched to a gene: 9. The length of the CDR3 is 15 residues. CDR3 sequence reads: CASSLGPGGPEEQFF. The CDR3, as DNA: TGTGCCAGCAGCTTGGGCCCGGGAGGGCCGGAGGAGCAGTTCTTC.

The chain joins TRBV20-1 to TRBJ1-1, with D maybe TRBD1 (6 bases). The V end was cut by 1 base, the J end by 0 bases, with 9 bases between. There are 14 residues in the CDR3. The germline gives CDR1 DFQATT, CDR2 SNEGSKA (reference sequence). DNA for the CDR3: TGCAGTGCTAGAGTCGGGACACTGAACACTGAAGCTTTCTTT. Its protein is CSARVGTLNTEAFF.

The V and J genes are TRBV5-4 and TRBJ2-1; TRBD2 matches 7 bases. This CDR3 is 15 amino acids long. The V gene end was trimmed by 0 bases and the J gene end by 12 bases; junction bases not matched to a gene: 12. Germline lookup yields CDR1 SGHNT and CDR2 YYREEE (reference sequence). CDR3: CASSLGGTNRQWQFF. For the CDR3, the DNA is TGTGCCAGCAGCTTGGGCGGGACTAACCGGCAATGGCAGTTCTTC.

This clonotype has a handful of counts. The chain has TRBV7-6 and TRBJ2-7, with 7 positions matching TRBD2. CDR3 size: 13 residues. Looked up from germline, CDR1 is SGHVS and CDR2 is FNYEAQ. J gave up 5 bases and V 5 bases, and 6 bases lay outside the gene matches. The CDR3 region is CASSRGDYHEQYF. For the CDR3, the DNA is TGTGCCAGCAGCAGAGGGGACTACCACGAGCAGTACTTC. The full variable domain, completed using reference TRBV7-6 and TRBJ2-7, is GAGVSQSPRYKVTKRGQDVALRCDPISGHVSLYWYRQALGQGPEFLTYFNYEAQQDKSGLPNDRFSAERPEGSISTLTIQRTEQRDSAMYRCASSRGDYHEQYFGPGTRLTVT.

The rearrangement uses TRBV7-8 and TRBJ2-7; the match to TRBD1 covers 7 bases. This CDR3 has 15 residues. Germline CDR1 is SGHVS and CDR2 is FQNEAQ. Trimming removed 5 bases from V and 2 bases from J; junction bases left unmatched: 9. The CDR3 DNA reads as TGTGCCAGCAGCGCCGACAGGGTCAAGACCTACGAGCAGTACTTC. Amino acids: CASSADRVKTYEQYF.

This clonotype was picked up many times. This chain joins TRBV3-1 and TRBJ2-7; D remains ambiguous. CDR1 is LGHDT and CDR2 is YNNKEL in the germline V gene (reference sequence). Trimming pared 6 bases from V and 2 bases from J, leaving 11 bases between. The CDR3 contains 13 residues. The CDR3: CASSRDGPYEQYF. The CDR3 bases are TGTGCCAGCAGTCGAGACGGACCCTACGAGCAGTACTTC.

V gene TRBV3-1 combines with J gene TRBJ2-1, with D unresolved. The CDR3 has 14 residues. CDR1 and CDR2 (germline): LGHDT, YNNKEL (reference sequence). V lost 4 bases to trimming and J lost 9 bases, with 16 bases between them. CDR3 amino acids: CASSRLSRVSEQFF. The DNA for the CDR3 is TGTGCCAGCAGCCGCCTCTCCCGGGTAAGTGAGCAGTTCTTC.

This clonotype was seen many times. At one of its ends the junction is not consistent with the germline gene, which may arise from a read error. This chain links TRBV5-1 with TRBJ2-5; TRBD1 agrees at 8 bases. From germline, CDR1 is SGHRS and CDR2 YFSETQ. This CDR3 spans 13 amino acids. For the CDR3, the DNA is TGTGCCAGCAGCGGACAGGGCTTAGAGACCCAGTACTTC. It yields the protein CASSGQGLETQYF. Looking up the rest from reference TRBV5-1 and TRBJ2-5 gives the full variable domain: KAGVTQTPRYLIKTRGQQVTLSCSPISGHRSVSWYQQTPGQGLQFLFEYFSETQRNKGNFPGRFSGRQFSNSRSEMNVSTLELGDSALYLCASSGQGLETQYFGPGTRLLVL.

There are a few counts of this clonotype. DNA for the CDR3: TGTGCCAGCAGTGAAGTCATCAGCAGAGACAGGGGCATATATTTT. Amino acids: CASSEVISRDRGIYF. This rearrangement joins TRBV6-1 to TRBJ1-3, with 8 positions matching TRBD1. This CDR3 comprises 15 residues. The germline gives CDR1 MNHNS, CDR2 SASEGT. V shed 1 base and J 12 bases; nucleotides not matched to a gene: 11.

In nucleotides, the CDR3 is TGTGCCAGCACCCCCTCCGAGACGGGGGGCTTTGAGACCCAGTACTTC. It codes for CASTPSETGGFETQYF. The rearrangement joins TRBV12-3 or TRBV12-4 to TRBJ2-5; perhaps TRBD2 as D (7 bases). The CDR3 totals 16 residues. V was pared by 7 bases and J by 5 bases, with 23 bases between.

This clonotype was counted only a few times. The CDR3 DNA is TGTGCCAGCAGTTTCTTCAGGGGGCGGAATTCACCCCTCCACTTT. The encoded protein is CASSFFRGRNSPLHF. V is TRBV28 and J is TRBJ1-6; 8 bases match TRBD1. This CDR3 spans 15 amino acids. V dropped 3 bases and J dropped 7; count of bases not matched to a gene: 5. Germline assignment: CDR1 MDHEN and CDR2 SYDVKM.

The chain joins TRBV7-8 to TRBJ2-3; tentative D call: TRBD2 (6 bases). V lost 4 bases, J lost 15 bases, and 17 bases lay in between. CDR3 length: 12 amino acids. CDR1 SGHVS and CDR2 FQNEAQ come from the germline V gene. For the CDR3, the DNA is TGTGCCAGCAGCTCCGCCGGGACTCATAGATATTTT. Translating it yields CASSSAGTHRYF.

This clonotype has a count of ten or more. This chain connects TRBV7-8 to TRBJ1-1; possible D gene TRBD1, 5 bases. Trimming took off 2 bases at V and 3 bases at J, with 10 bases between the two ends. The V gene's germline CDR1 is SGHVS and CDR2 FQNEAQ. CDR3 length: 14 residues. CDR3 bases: TGTGCCAGCAGCTTATGGGGGTTGGACACTGAAGCTTTCTTT. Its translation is CASSLWGLDTEAFF.

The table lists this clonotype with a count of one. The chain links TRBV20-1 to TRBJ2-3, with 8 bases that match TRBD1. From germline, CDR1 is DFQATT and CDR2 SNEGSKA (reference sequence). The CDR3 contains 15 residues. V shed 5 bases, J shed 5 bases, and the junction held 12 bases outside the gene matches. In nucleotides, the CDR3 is TGCAGTGCTGCGGCCTCCGGGACAGGTAGAGATACGCAGTATTTT. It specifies CSAAASGTGRDTQYF.

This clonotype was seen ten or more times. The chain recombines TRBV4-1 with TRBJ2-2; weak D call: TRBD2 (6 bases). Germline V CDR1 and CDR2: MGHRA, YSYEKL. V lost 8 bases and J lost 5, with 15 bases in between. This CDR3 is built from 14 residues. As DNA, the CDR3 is TGCGCCAGCCATGGGGGGTCGCGTACCGGGGAGCTGTTTTTT. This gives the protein CASHGGSRTGELFF.

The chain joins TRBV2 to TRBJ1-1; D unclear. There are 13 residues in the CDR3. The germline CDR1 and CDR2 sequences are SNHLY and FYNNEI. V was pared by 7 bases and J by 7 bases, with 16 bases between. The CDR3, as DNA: TGTGCCAGCACCCCCGAGCGGACGTTTGAAGCTTTCTTT. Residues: CASTPERTFEAFF. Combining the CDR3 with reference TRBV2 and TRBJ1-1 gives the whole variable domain EPEVTQTPSHQVTQMGQEVILRCVPISNHLYFYWYRQILGQKVEFLVSFYNNEISEKSEIFDDQFSVERPDGSNFTLKIRSTKLEDSAMYFCASTPERTFEAFFGQGTRLTVV.

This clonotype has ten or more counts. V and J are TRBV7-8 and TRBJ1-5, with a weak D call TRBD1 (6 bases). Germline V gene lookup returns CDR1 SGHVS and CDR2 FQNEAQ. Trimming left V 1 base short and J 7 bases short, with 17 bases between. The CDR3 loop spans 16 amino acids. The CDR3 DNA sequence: TGTGCCAGCAGCTTAGATCGGGGGCAGGCGGGGCAGCCCCAGCATTTT. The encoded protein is CASSLDRGQAGQPQHF.

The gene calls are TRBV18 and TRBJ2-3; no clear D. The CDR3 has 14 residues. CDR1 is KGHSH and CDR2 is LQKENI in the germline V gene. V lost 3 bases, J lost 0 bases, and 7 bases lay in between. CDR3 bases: TGTGCCAGCTCACCTCGCATTAGCACAGATACGCAGTATTTT. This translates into CASSPRISTDTQYF.

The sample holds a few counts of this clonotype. The CDR3 here is CASSLHRGLGSMNTEAFF. The CDR3 region has the DNA TGTGCCAGCAGTTTACACAGGGGCTTGGGATCCATGAACACTGAAGCTTTCTTT. The J gene is TRBJ1-1, the V gene TRBV28; the match to TRBD1 covers 7 bases. Germline V CDR1 and CDR2: MDHEN, SYDVKM. The junction had 12 bases not matched to a gene; V was cut back by 2 bases and J by 0 bases. The CDR3 loop spans 18 amino acids.

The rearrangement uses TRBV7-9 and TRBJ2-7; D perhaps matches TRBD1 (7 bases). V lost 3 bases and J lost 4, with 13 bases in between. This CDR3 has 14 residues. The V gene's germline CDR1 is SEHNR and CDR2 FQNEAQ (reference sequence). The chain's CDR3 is CASSFTGEAYEQYF. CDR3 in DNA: TGTGCCAGCAGCTTTACAGGGGAGGCGTACGAGCAGTACTTC.

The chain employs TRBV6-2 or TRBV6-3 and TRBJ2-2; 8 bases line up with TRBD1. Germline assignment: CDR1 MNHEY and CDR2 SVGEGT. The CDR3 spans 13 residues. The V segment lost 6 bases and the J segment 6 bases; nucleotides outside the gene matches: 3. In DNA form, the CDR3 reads TGTGCCAGCAGACGGACAGGGTCCGGGGAGCTGTTTTTT. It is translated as CASRRTGSGELFF.

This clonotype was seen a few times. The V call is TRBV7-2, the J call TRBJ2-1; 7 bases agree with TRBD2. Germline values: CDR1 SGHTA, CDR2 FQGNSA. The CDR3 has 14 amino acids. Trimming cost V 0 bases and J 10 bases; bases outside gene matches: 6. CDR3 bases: TGTGCCAGCAGCTTAGCGAGGACTAGTCGAGAGCAGTTCTTC. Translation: CASSLARTSREQFF.